This TCR beta chain was captured in a study of Graves' ophthalmopathy and Graves' hyperthyroidism. RNA transcripts provided the template for amplifying TCR beta CDR3 regions. HTBI primers served in a first-round RT-PCR, which a second-round multiplex PCR followed. One entry per CDR3 protein results from TCRdb running MiXCR on the multiplex PCR reads. The sample holds some 380,000 distinct CDR3 sequences, 15% seen once. The junction had 5 bases not matched to a gene; V was cut back by 4 bases and J by 3 bases. The CDR3 is 14 residues long. Many counts were recorded for this clonotype. The chain joins TRBV12-3 or TRBV12-4 to TRBJ2-7; TRBD1 matches 8 bases. This clonotype originated in a young woman with stable Graves' hyperthyroidism. What was sequenced was peripheral blood. The CDR3 reads CASSSGTGNYEQYF. The CDR3 coding sequence is TGTGCCAGCAGTTCCGGGACAGGTAACTACGAGCAGTACTTC.